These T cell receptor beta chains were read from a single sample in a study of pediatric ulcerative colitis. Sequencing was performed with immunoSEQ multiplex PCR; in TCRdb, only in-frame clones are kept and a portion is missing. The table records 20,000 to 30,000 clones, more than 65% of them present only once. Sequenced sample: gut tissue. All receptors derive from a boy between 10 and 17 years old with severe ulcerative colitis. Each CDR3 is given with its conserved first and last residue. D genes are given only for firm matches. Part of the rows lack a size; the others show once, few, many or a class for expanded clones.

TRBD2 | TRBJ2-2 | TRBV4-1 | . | TGCGCCAGCAGTGACCGGTCTGCGGGAGTGACCCTCACCGGGGAGCTGTTTTTT | CASSDRSAGVTLTGELFF
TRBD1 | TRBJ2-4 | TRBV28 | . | TGTGCCAGCAGTTTGGGCACAGGGGGCGGCATTCAGTACTTC | CASSLGTGGGIQYF
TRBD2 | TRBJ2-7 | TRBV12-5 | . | TGTGCTAGTGGTTTGGGGGCGGGGGGACAACGCGGATACGAGCAGTACTTC | CASGLGAGGQRGYEQYF
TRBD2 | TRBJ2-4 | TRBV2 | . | TGTGCCAGCAGTGCACTAGCGGGAGGGACCAAAAACATTCAGTACTTC | CASSALAGGTKNIQYF
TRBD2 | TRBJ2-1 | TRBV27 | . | TGTGCCAGCAATCTACAGGGATTCTCTGGGGCTACTAGCGGGAGCAGGGAGCAGTTCTTC | CASNLQGFSGATSGSREQFF
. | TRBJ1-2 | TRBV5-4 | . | TGTGCCAGCAGCGGCGGACGGAACATAATTGGTGGCTACACCTTC | CASSGGRNIIGGYTF
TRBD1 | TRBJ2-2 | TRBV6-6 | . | TGTGCCGCACAGGGGCGGGCGAACACCGGGGAGCTGTTTTTT | CAAQGRANTGELFF
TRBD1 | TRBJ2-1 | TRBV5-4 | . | TGTGCCAGCAGCCAGACAGGGGGGGTTTACAATGAGCAGTTCTTC | CASSQTGGVYNEQFF
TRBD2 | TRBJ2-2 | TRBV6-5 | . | TGTGCCAGCCAGCGGGGGAACACCGGGGAGCTGTTTTTT | CASQRGNTGELFF
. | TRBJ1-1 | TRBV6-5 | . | TGTGCCAGCAGACCCGGACAGTGGGGGAACACTGAAGCTTTCTTT | CASRPGQWGNTEAFF
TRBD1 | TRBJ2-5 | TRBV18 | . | TGTGCCAGCTCACCGCGAAGGGGGCAGGGGGAGACCCAGTACTTC | CASSPRRGQGETQYF
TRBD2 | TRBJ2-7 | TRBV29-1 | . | TGCAGCGTCCTCGGACTAGCGGGACTCTACGAGCAGTACTTC | CSVLGLAGLYEQYF
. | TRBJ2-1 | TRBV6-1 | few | TGTGCCAGCACCCTGGGATCTAGCTCCTACAATGAGCAGTTCTTC | CASTLGSSSYNEQFF
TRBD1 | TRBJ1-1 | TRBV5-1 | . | TGCGCCAGCACGGGGCAGGGGGCGCCTGAAGCTTTCTTT | CASTGQGAPEAFF
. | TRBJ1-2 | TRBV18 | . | TGTGCCAGCTCACCGGGGGGGCCTTATGGCTACACCTTC | CASSPGGPYGYTF
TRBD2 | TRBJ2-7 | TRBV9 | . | TGTGCCAGCACCCCTGGAGCGGGAGTCGCGTCCTACGAGCAGTACTTC | CASTPGAGVASYEQYF
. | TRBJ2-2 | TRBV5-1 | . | TGCGCCAGCAGCTTGGAGCAGGGGTCGGCCGGGGAGCTGTTTTTT | CASSLEQGSAGELFF
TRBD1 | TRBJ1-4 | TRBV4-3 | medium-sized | TGCGCCAGCAGCCAAGATATCGGGACAGGGTCACCAAAACTGTTTTTT | CASSQDIGTGSPKLFF
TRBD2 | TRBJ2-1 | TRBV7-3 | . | TGTGCCAGCAGCTTGGGACTATACAATGAGCAGTTCTTC | CASSLGLYNEQFF